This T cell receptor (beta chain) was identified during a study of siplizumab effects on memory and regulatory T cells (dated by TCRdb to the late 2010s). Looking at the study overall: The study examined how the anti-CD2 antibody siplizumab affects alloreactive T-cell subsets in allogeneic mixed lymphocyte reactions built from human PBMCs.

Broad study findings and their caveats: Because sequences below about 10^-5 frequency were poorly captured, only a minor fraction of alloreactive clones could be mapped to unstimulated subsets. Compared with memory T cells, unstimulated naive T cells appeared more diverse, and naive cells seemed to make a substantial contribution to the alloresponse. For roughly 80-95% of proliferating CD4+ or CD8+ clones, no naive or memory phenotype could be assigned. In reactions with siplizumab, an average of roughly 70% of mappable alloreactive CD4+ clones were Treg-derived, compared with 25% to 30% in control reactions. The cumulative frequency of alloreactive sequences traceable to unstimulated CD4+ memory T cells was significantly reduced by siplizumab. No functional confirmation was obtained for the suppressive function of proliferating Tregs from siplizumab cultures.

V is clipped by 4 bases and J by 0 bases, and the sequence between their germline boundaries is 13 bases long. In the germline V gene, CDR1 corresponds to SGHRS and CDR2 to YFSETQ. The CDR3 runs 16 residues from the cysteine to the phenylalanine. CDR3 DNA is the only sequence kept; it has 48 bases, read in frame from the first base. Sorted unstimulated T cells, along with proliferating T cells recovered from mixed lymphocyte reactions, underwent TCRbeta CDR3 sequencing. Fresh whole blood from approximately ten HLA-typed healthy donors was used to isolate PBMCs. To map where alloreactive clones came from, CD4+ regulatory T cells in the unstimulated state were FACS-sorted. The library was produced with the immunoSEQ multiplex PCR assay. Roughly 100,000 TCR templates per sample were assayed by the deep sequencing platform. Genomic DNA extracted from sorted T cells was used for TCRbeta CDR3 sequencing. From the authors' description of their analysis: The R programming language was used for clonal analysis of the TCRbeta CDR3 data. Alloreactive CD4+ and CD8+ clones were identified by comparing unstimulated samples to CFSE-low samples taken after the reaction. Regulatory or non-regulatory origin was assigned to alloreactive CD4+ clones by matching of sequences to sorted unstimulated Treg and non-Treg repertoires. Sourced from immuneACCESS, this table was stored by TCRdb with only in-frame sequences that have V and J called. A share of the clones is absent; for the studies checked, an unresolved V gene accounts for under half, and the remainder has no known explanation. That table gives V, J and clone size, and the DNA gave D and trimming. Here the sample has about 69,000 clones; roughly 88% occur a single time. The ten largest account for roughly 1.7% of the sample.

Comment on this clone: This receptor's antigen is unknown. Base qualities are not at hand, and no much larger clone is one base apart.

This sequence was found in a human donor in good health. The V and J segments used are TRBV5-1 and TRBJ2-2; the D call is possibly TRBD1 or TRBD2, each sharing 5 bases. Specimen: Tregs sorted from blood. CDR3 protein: CASSTDGTTNTGELFF. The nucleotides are TGCGCCAGCAGCACAGACGGGACCACGAACACCGGGGAGCTGTTTTTT.